This T cell receptor (beta chain) was sequenced during a study of radiotherapy plus CTLA-4 blockade in lung cancer. For the study at large: Objective responses emerged in about 20% of patients, and 31% attained disease control.

People whose metastatic non-small-cell lung cancer was chemo-refractory got focal radiation along with CTLA-4 blockade by ipilimumab. Method: immunoSEQ multiplex PCR; TCRdb's copy keeps in-frame clones and lacks some. The sample lists some 50,000 clones, just under 85% occurring once. Points from the study as a whole: Dynamics of early blood T cell clones, together with interferon-beta, were reportedly the best predictors of response.

Turning to this clone: Antigen: not known.

The TCR comes from a human donor with non-small cell lung cancer whose response to radiotherapy plus ipilimumab could not be evaluated. Sample: peripheral blood, taken from a patient treated with radiotherapy plus ipilimumab.

CDR3: CASSFARDTYF. DNA of the CDR3: TGCGCCAGCAGTTTCGCCCGAGACACCTATTTT. The chain combines TRBV23-1 with TRBJ2-3; D not resolved. TRBV23-1 has ORF status, its function being uncertain. The CDR3 is 11 residues long. Trimming took 5 bases from V and 15 from J, leaving 15 bases between them.